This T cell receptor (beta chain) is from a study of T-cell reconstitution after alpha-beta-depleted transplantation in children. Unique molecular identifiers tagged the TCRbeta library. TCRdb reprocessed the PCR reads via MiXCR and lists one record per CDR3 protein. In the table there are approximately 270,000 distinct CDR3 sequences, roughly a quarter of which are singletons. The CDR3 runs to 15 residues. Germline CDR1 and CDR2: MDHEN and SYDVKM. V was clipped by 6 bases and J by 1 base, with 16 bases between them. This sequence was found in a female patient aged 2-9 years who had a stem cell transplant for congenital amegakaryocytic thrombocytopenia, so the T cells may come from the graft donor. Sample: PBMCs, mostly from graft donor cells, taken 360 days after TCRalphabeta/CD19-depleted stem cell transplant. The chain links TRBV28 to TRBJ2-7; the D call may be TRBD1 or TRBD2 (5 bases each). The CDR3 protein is CASRRDRRGSYEQYF. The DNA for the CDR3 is TGTGCCAGCAGACGGGACCGCCGAGGGTCCTACGAGCAGTACTTC.